This TCR beta chain came from a study of shared clonotypes between healthy human individuals. Overall study context: Every donor yielded three CD4 naive, three CD4 memory, two CD8 naive and one CD8 memory plate.

About this clone: What it binds is not known. This sample also contains other DNA sequences that code for the same CDR3.

Some clones are missing from TCRdb's copy, which holds only in-frame ones; the method was immunoSEQ multiplex PCR. The table includes a few million clones, more than 80% detected once. Study-level findings and limits: Larger estimated richness was generally recorded for naive subsets relative to memory subsets.

CD4+ cells underwent separation, giving CD45RA+ naive and CD45RA-negative memory subsets. CDR1 and CDR2 from the germline V gene are KGHSH and LQKENI. With 0 bases removed from V and 1 base from J, the gap between germline ends came to 10 bases. This CDR3 is 15 amino acids long. The sequenced sample was naive CD4+ T cells from PBMCs. The subset denotes: CD45RA+ positively selected. The receptor was derived from a man between 18 and 35 years old in good health. Some clones in this sample may be carry-over from other donors' samples. This rearrangement joins TRBV18 to TRBJ2-7, with a weak D call TRBD1 (6 bases). This CDR3 is CASSPPGRGSYEQYF. The DNA of the CDR3 is TGTGCCAGCTCACCACCTGGCAGGGGATCCTACGAGCAGTACTTC.